This T cell receptor (beta chain) was sequenced for a study of naive and memory T cell subsets. Cells stained for CD3, CD4, CD8, CD45RA and CD27 were sorted into four subsets. The beta constant-region primer was an equimolar mix of two oligonucleotides covering TRBC1 and TRBC2. Ligated cDNA was amplified by four rounds of PCR with nested alpha and beta constant-region primers and SP2. One entry per CDR3 protein, called by TCRdb with MiXCR from the UMI-ligation and nested PCR reads. There are 130,000 or so distinct CDR3 sequences in the sample; about 36% occur only once, and roughly 0.86% lies in the top ten. Study conclusions and caveats: Findings for naive and memory subsets could not be checked against ground truth. RNA-based TCR counts may shift with T cell activation and differentiation.

Notes on this clonotype: Its antigen is still unknown.

This clonotype was sampled from a human donor in good health. Sequencing was performed on central memory CD4+ T cells from blood.

The chain's CDR3 is CASSPKEFWGQWWIQPQHF. As DNA, the CDR3 is TGTGCCAGCAGCCCGAAAGAATTCTGGGGACAGTGGTGGATTCAGCCCCAGCATTTT. This chain joins TRBV2 and TRBJ1-5; 7 nucleotides agree with TRBD1. Germline V CDR1 and CDR2: SNHLY, FYNNEI. The CDR3 consists of 19 residues. Germline trimming cut 6 bases from V and 6 bases from J; bases unmatched to any gene: 23.